The clone carrying this T cell receptor beta chain was observed a few times. This sample is part of a study of T-cell reconstitution after alpha-beta-depleted transplantation in children. A TCRbeta library incorporating unique molecular identifiers was prepared. Each CDR3 protein gets one entry after TCRdb re-called the PCR reads with MiXCR. The sample has about 200,000 distinct CDR3 sequences, roughly 6.5% seen once. This TCR was sampled from a girl less than two years old with combined immunodeficiency, due to receive a stem cell transplant. The sample was PBMCs, taken before TCRalphabeta/CD19-depleted stem cell transplant.

The DNA for the CDR3 is TGTGCCAGCAGCCAAGATGGGATCGGGATTCAGCCCCAGCATTTT. It codes for CASSQDGIGIQPQHF. The V gene is TRBV3-1, the J gene TRBJ1-5, with D unclear. The germline V and J ends were trimmed by 0 bases and 6 bases, with 12 bases remaining between them. In germline, CDR1 is LGHDT, CDR2 YNNKEL (reference sequence). The CDR3 loop spans 15 amino acids.